This section outlines one T cell receptor beta chain sequence together with its context. Authors' analysis steps: Reference gene primer amplification in the assay estimated nucleated cell counts. Profiling relied on immunoSEQ multiplex PCR, and the TCRdb table lists in-frame clones only, not all of them. D and trimming come from the DNA, and the V and J calls and clone size come from that table. The sample lists around 330,000 clones; roughly 90% were seen once. The data were obtained in a study of blood T cell repertoires in COVID-19. Study at large: Samples of COVID-19 (acute and convalescent) were obtained from the United States, Italy and Spain.

This CDR3 contains 18 residues. Germline V CDR1 and CDR2: LNHDA, SQIVND (reference sequence). V dropped 2 bases and J dropped 6; count of bases not matched to a gene: 15. Enrollees, about 18 to 95 years old, lived in about two dozen US areas. Recovered status in Cohort 3 required two negative PCRs, clearance, or symptom resolution. The chain combines TRBV19 with TRBJ2-2; TRBD2 matches 7 bases. Sequenced material: PBMCs or T cells enriched from blood (not recorded which). The origin of this receptor is a woman aged 18-30 years who had recovered from COVID-19. In DNA, the CDR3 is TGTGCCAGTAGTATATGGAGCGGGGTCCACCTTGAGCCCGGGGAGCTGTTTTTT. As protein: CASSIWSGVHLEPGELFF.